The T cell receptor beta chain under discussion was sequenced for a study of shared clonotypes between healthy human individuals. Study summary: Three plates were used per donor for CD4 naive, three for CD4 memory, two for CD8 naive and one for CD8 memory. General study points: Memory subsets had estimated richness that was generally smaller than that of naive subsets. Naive CD4 clonotypes overlapped across a few donors at roughly 4.5%. A reduction in generation probabilities was seen for non-shared clonotypes relative to those shared by all four donors.

TCRdb's table, derived via immunoSEQ multiplex PCR, lists solely in-frame clones and lacks some. The repertoire holds about 2.3 million clones, over 85% seen once, with 0.35% to 0.5% in the top ten. The J segment lost 1 base and the V segment lost 7 bases, leaving 7 bases of the junction unmatched. Germline CDR1 and CDR2: MNHNS and SASEGT. CDR3 length: 15 amino acids. As to this clone: Its antigen is unknown.

The sequenced sample was naive CD4+ T cells from PBMCs. The subset is: CD45RA+ positively selected. The chain uses TRBV6-1 and TRBJ1-3, with 7 bases aligning to TRBD1. The receptor was isolated from a man aged 18-30 years in good health. Some clones in this sample may be carry-over from other donors' samples. CDR3 residues: CASILGTASGNTIYF. Written as DNA, the CDR3 is TGTGCCAGCATCCTCGGGACAGCTTCTGGAAACACCATATATTTT.